This entry describes one TCR beta chain. This sample stems from a study of CD8+CD57+ T cells in acquired aplastic anemia. Background on the study: Sorted cells (CD4+ and CD8+) yielded DNA amounts that averaged approximately 3.1 ug.

According to the study, genomic DNA was the template for TCR beta VDJ and CDR3 profiling. TCRdb itself ran the reads through MiXCR, one entry per CDR3 protein. The table has around 180,000 distinct CDR3 sequences, 64% seen once; the top ten hold roughly 46%. Germline assignment: CDR1 LNHDA and CDR2 SQIVND (reference sequence). There are 15 residues in the CDR3. Trimming removed 1 base at V and 4 bases at J, with 13 bases between. The chain is built from TRBV19 and TRBJ2-5; a weak D match, TRBD2 (7 bases). The specimen sequenced was sorted CD4+, CD8+, or CD8+CD57+ T cells (not recorded which) from PBMCs. The TCR was taken from a human donor with severe aplastic anemia or a healthy control (not recorded which). CDR3 region: CASSIVGEGGETQYF. The CDR3 nucleotides read TGTGCCAGTAGTATAGTAGGGGAGGGGGGAGAGACCCAGTACTTC.